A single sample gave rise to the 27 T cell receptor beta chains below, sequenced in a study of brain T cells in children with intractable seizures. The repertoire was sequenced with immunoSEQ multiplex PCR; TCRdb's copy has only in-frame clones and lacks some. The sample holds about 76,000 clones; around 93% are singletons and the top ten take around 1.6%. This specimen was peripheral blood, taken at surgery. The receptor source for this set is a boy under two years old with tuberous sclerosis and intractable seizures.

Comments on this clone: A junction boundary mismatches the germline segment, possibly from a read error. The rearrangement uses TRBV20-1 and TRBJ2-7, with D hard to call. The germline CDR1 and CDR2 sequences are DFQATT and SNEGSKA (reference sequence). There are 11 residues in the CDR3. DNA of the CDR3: TGCAGTGCTAGAGATGGGCAGACCAAGACCTTC. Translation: CSARDGQTKTF.

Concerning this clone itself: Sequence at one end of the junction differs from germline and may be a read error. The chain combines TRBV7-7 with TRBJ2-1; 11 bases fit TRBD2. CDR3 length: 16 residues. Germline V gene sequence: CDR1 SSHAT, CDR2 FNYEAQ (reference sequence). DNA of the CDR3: TGTGCTAGCAGCTCCTACCCAACTAGCGGGAGAAACGAGCAGTTCTTC. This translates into CASSSYPTSGRNEQFF.

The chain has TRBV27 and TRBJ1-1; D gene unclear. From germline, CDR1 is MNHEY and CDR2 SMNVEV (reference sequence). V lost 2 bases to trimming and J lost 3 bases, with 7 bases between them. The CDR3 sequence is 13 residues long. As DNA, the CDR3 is TGTGCCAGCAGTTTAAGCGGGGACACTGAAGCTTTCTTT. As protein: CASSLSGDTEAFF.

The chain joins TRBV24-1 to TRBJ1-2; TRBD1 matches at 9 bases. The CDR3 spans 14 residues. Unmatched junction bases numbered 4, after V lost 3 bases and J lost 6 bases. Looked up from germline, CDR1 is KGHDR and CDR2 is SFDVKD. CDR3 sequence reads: CATSDPDRGDGYTF. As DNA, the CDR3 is TGTGCCACCAGTGATCCGGACAGGGGAGATGGCTACACCTTC.

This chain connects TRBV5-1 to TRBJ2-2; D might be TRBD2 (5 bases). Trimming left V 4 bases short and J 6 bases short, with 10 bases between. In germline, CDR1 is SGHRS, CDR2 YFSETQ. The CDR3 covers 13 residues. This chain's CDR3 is CASSLGGPGELFF. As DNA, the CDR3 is TGCGCCAGCAGCCTCGGCGGGCCCGGGGAGCTGTTTTTT.

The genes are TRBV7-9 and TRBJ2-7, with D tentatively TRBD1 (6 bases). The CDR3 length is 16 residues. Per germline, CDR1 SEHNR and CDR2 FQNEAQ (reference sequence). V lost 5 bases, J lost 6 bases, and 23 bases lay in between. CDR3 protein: CASSPDSIPPRAEQYF. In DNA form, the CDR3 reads TGTGCCAGCAGCCCGGACAGTATACCTCCTCGGGCCGAGCAGTACTTC.

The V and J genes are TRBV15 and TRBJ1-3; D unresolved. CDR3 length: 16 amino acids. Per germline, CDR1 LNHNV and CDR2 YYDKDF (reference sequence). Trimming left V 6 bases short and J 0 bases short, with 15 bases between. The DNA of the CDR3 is TGTGCCACCAGGCCCATGGAGAGTCGCTCTGGAAACACCATATATTTT. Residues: CATRPMESRSGNTIYF.

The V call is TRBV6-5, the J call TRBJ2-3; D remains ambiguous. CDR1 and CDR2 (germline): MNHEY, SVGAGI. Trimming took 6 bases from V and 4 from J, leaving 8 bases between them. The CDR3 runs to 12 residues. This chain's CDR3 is CASRGSSDTQYF. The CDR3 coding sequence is TGTGCCAGCAGGGGTAGTTCAGATACGCAGTATTTT.

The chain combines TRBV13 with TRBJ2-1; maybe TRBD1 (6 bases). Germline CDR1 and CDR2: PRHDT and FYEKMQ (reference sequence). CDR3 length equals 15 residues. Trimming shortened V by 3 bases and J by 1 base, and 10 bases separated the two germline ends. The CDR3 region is CASSFPGQSYNEQFF. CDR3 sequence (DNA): TGTGCCAGCAGCTTCCCCGGACAGTCCTACAATGAGCAGTTCTTC.

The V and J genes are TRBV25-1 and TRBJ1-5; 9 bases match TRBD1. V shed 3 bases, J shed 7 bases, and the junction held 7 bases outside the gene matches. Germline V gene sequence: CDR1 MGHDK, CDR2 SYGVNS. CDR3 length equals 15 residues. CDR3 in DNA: TGTGCCAGCAGTGAGGGGGACAGGGCCGGGCAGCCCCAGCATTTT. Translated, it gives CASSEGDRAGQPQHF.

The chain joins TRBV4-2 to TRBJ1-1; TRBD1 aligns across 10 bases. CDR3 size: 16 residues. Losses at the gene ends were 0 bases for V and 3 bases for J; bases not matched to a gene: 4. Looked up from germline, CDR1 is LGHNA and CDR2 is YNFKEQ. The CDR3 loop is CASSQDVGQGDTEAFF. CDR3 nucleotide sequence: TGTGCCAGCAGCCAAGACGTTGGACAGGGGGACACTGAAGCTTTCTTT.

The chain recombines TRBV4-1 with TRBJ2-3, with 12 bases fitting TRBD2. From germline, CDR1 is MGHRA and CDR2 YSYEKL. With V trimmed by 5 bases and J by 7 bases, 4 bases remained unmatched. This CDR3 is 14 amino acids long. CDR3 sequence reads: CASSLTSGGNTQYF. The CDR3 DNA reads TGCGCCAGCAGCTTGACTAGCGGGGGAAATACGCAGTATTTT.

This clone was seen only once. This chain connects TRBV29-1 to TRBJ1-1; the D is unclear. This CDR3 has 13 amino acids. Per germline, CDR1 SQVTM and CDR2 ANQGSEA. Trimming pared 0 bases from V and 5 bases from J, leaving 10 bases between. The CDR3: CSVEDGKVTEAFF. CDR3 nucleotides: TGCAGCGTTGAAGATGGGAAGGTTACTGAAGCTTTCTTT.

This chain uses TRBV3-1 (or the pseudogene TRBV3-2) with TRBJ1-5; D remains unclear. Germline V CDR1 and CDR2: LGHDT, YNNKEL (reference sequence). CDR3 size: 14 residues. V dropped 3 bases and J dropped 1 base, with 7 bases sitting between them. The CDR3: CASSQGWSNQPQHF. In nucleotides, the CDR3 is TGTGCCAGCAGCCAGGGTTGGAGCAATCAGCCCCAGCATTTT.

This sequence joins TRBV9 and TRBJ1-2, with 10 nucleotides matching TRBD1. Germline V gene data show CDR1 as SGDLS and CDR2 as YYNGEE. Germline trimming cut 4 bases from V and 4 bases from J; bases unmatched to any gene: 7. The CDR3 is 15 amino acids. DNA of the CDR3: TGTGCCAGCAGCACCAGACAGGGGGCGTTCTATGGCTACACCTTC. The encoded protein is CASSTRQGAFYGYTF.

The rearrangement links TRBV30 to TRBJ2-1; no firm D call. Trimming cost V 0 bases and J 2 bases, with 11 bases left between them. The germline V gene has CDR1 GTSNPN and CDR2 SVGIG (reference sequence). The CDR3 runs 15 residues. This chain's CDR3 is CAWSVGNPAYNEQFF. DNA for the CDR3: TGTGCCTGGAGTGTAGGTAATCCCGCCTACAATGAGCAGTTCTTC.

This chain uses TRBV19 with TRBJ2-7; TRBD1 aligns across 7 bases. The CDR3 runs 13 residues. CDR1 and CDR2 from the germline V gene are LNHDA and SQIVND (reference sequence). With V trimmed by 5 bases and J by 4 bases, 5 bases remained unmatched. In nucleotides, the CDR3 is TGTGCCAGTAGTTGGACAGGTTCTTACGAGCAGTACTTC. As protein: CASSWTGSYEQYF.

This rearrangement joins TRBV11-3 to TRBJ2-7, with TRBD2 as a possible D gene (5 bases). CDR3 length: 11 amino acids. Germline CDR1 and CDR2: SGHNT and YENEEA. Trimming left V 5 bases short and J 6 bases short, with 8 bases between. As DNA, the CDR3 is TGTGCCAGCAGCCGGGAAGCCGAGCAGTACTTC. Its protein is CASSREAEQYF.

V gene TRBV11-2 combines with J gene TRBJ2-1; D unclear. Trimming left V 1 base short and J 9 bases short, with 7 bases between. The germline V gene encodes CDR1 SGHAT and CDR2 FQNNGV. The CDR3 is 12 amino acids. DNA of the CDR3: TGTGCCAGCAGCTTAGGGGGTACTGAGCAGTTCTTC. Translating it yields CASSLGGTEQFF.

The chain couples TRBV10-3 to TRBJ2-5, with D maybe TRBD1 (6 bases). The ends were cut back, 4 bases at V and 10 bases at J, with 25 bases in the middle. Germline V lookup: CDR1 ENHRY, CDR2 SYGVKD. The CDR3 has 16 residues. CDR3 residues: CAISALEEGPRTDQYF. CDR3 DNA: TGTGCCATCAGTGCGCTGGAAGAGGGCCCACGGACAGACCAGTACTTC.

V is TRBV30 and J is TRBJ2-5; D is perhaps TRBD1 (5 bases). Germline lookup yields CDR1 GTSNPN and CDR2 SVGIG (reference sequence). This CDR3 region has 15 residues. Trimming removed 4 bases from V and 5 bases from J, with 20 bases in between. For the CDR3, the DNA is TGTGCCTGGAATATTGGGGCAGGGTATGTGGAGACCCAGTACTTC. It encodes CAWNIGAGYVETQYF. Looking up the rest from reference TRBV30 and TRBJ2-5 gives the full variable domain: SQTIHQWPATLVQPVGSPLSLECTVEGTSNPNLYWYRQAAGRGLQLLFYSVGIGQISSEVPQNLSASRPQDRQFILSSKKLLLSDSGFYLCAWNIGAGYVETQYFGPGTRLLVL.

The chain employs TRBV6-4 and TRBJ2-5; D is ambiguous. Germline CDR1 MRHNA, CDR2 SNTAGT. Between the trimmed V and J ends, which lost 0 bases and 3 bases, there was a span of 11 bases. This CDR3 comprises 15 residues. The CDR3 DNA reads TGTGCCAGCAGTGACTCTCGGACGGCTAAAGAGACCCAGTACTTC. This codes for CASSDSRTAKETQYF.

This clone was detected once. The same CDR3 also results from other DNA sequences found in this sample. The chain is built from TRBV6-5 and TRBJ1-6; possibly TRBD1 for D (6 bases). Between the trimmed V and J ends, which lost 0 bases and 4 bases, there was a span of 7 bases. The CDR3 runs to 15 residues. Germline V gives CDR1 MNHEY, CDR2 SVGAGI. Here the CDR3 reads CASSYSDRYNSPLHF. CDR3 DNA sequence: TGTGCCAGCAGTTACTCGGACAGATATAATTCACCCCTCCACTTT.

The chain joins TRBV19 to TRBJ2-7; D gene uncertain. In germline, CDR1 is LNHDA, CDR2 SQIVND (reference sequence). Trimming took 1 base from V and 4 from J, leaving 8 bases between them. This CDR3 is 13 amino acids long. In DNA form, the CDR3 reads TGTGCCAGTAGTATAGCTCAGAGTTACGAGCAGTACTTC. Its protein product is CASSIAQSYEQYF.

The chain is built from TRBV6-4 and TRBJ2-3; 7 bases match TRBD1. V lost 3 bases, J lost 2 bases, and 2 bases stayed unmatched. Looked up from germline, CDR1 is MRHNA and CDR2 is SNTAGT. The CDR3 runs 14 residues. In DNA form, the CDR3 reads TGTGCCAGCAGTGAAGGGGGCGCCACAGATACGCAGTATTTT. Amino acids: CASSEGGATDTQYF.

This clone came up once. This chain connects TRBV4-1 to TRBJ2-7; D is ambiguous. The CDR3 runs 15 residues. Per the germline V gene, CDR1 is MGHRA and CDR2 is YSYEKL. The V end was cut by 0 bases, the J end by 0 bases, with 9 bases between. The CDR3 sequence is CASSQDVRTSYEQYF. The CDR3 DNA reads TGCGCCAGCAGCCAAGATGTACGGACCTCCTACGAGCAGTACTTC.

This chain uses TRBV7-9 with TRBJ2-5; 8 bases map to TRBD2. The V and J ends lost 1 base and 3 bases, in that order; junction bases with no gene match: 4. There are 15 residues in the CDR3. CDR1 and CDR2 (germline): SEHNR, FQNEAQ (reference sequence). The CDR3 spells CASSLDLAGKETQYF. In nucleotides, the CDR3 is TGTGCCAGCAGCTTAGATCTAGCGGGTAAAGAGACCCAGTACTTC.